The T cell receptor beta chain under discussion was sequenced for a study of patients and donors after allogeneic stem cell transplantation. The trim removed 8 bases at V and 6 bases at J, leaving 12 bases unmatched. Germline V gives CDR1 SGHAT, CDR2 FQNNGV. The CDR3 extends over 15 amino acids. MiXCR, applied by TCRdb to the RT-PCR reads, yields one record per CDR3 protein. Of hundreds of thousands of distinct CDR3 sequences in the sample, 16% were seen once. The chain couples TRBV11-2 to TRBJ2-1; 8 bases align to TRBD2. Specimen: blood, either unsorted or a sorted T cell fraction (not recorded which). The sequence was collected from a human donor who was either an allogeneic HSCT recipient or a stem cell or donor lymphocyte infusion donor (not recorded which). It is not recorded whose cells these are; they may come from a transplant donor. DNA for the CDR3: TGTGCCAGCCAAACCGGGACTAGAGGGACCAATGAGCAGTTCTTC. Protein sequence: CASQTGTRGTNEQFF.